What follows are 9 T cell receptor beta chains derived from one specimen sequenced in a study of blood T cells in healthy people across ages. Primed by a sample-barcoded 5' primer and a J-beta primer mix, a second PCR proceeded for roughly 6 to 12 cycles. TCRdb itself ran the 5' RACE reads through MiXCR, one entry per CDR3 protein. This table holds 800,000 to 950,000 distinct CDR3 sequences, about 44% found once. The source material was blood. These receptors came from a man aged 25 to 45 in good health.

The chain links TRBV20-1 to TRBJ1-2; possible D gene TRBD1, 5 bases. The CDR3 extends over 11 amino acids. CDR1 and CDR2 from the germline V gene are DFQATT and SNEGSKA (reference sequence). V lost 4 bases and J 8 bases, leaving 11 bases between the germline ends. The CDR3: CSATEGTGYTF. CDR3 nucleotide sequence: TGCAGTGCTACGGAGGGGACCGGCTACACCTTC.

This chain connects TRBV6-2 or TRBV6-3 to TRBJ1-5; 7 bases align to TRBD1. The CDR3 extends over 17 amino acids. Germline V gives CDR1 MNHEY, CDR2 SVGEGT. V gave up 4 bases and J gave up 8 bases; unmatched junction bases: 17. Written as DNA, the CDR3 is TGTGCCAGCAGTTCTTGGGGGGACAGCCCACGGTCGAAGCCCCAGCATTTT. This encodes CASSSWGDSPRSKPQHF.

V gene TRBV12-5 combines with J gene TRBJ2-1; a possible D gene is TRBD1 (6 bases). V lost 5 bases and J lost 6, with 11 bases in between. The CDR3 covers 13 residues. From germline, CDR1 is LGHNT and CDR2 FRNRAP. The CDR3 bases are TGTGCTAGTGGTATAAACAGGGCCAATGAGCAGTTCTTC. Its protein product is CASGINRANEQFF.

V and J are TRBV20-1 and TRBJ1-2, with TRBD1 matching 8 bases. V was pared by 1 base and J by 4 bases, with 8 bases of the junction left unmatched. The CDR3 runs 15 residues. Germline V CDR1 and CDR2: DFQATT, SNEGSKA (reference sequence). As DNA, the CDR3 is TGCAGTGCTAGAGTGACAGGGGACCCATCCTATGGCTACACCTTC. Its protein is CSARVTGDPSYGYTF.

This clonotype was counted only a few times. This chain uses TRBV12-3 or TRBV12-4 with TRBJ1-1; weak D call: TRBD1 (5 bases). Trimming pared 7 bases from V and 1 base from J, leaving 19 bases between. The CDR3 is 16 residues long. Here the CDR3 DNA reads TGTGCCAGCACCCACTTACCGGGACGGACGAACACTGAAGCTTTCTTT. Translation: CASTHLPGRTNTEAFF.

This clonotype has a handful of counts. The J gene is TRBJ2-3, the V gene TRBV5-1, with D perhaps given as TRBD1 or TRBD2 (6 bases each). V was shortened by 0 bases and J by 4 bases, with 12 bases between the two germline ends. This CDR3 spans 15 amino acids. CDR1 is SGHRS and CDR2 is YFSETQ in the germline V gene. CDR3 in amino acids: CASSLGLRGPDTQYF. CDR3 in DNA: TGCGCCAGCAGCTTGGGCCTACGGGGGCCAGATACGCAGTATTTT.

This sequence joins TRBV20-1 and TRBJ2-7; weak D call: TRBD2 (6 bases). Looked up from germline, CDR1 is DFQATT and CDR2 is SNEGSKA (reference sequence). Trimming left V 0 bases short and J 4 bases short, with 25 bases between. This CDR3 is built from 18 residues. This CDR3 reads CSAREEQTSGWGRYEQYF. The CDR3 DNA reads as TGCAGTGCTAGAGAAGAGCAGACAAGCGGGTGGGGTCGTTACGAGCAGTACTTC.

This clonotype was seen only a few times. The J gene is TRBJ1-1, the V gene TRBV6-2 or TRBV6-3, with D possibly TRBD1 on 6 matching bases. This CDR3 has 15 residues. Trimming pared 0 bases from V and 2 bases from J, leaving 10 bases between. Germline assignment: CDR1 MNHEY and CDR2 SVGEGT. The CDR3 sequence is CASSYSGRGNTEAFF. The DNA of the CDR3 is TGTGCCAGCAGTTACTCGGGCAGGGGAAACACTGAAGCTTTCTTT.

This chain links TRBV28 with TRBJ1-5; the D gene is possibly TRBD1 (6 bases). V was clipped by 8 bases and J by 6 bases, with 17 bases between them. This CDR3 region has 14 residues. Germline V lookup: CDR1 MDHEN, CDR2 SYDVKM. The CDR3 is CASHGTLRSQPQHF. For the CDR3, the DNA is TGTGCCAGCCATGGGACACTTCGGAGTCAGCCCCAGCATTTT.